Listed below are T cell receptor beta chains from one sample, sequenced in a study of tumor-infiltrating lymphocytes in primary liver carcinoma. TCRdb re-derived calls from the multiplex PCR reads in MiXCR, one entry per CDR3 protein. The sample lists 200,000 or so distinct CDR3 sequences; roughly 61% were seen once. Specimen: peripheral blood. The receptors stem from a woman aged 55-70 years with primary liver carcinoma and hepatitis B virus infection. Each CDR3 is given with its conserved first and last residue. D genes are given only for firm matches. Clone size is shown for a subset of rows, as once, few, many or a class of expanded clone.

clone_size d_call j_call v_call cdr3_aa cdr3_nt
many NA TRBJ1-1 TRBV12-3/TRBV12-4 CASRSGQLNTEAFF TGTGCCAGCAGGTCAGGACAACTAAACACTGAAGCTTTCTTT
many NA TRBJ1-6 TRBV6-5 CASSPDRASYNSPLHF TGTGCCAGCAGCCCCGACAGAGCCTCCTATAATTCACCCCTCCACTTT
NA NA TRBJ2-7 TRBV5-5 CASSLGHLLYEQYF TGTGCCAGCAGCTTGGGTCACCTTCTCTACGAGCAGTACTTC
NA TRBD1 TRBJ2-6 TRBV11-2 CTSSLGDRPVSSGANVMTF TGTACCAGCAGCTTAGGGGACAGGCCCGTTAGCTCTGGCGCCAACGTCATGACTTTC
NA NA TRBJ2-7 TRBV13 CASSLGQHSPYEQYF TGTGCCAGCAGCTTAGGGCAGCACTCCCCCTACGAGCAGTACTTC
once NA TRBJ1-4 TRBV29-1 CSVSYGCNEKLFF NA
NA NA TRBJ2-3 TRBV11-2 CASSLDMEIGTQYF TGTGCCAGCAGCTTAGACATGGAGATCGGCACGCAGTATTTT
NA TRBD1 TRBJ1-1 TRBV11-2 CARSLIQGYSEAFF TGTGCCAGGAGCTTAATACAGGGGTACAGTGAAGCTTTCTTT
NA TRBD1 TRBJ2-3 TRBV11-3 CASSLWTGTSSFSLEVIWVPQYF TGTGCCAGCAGCTTATGGACAGGCACCTCTTCCTTTTCTCTCGAGGTTATATGGGTTCCCCAGTATTTT
NA NA TRBJ2-7 TRBV7-9 CASSLRTNGEYEQYF TGTGCCAGCAGCCTTCGGACTAACGGAGAGTACGAGCAGTACTTC
NA TRBD2 TRBJ2-7 TRBV11-2 CASSLAGFDSYEQYF TGTGCCAGCAGCCTAGCGGGATTCGATTCATACGAGCAGTACTTC
NA TRBD1 TRBJ2-1 TRBV28 CASRRAGTGGKNEQFF TGTGCCAGCAGGCGCGCCGGGACAGGGGGTAAGAATGAGCAGTTCTTC
NA TRBD2 TRBJ2-1 TRBV12-3/TRBV12-4 CASTPPWGGSSYNEQFF TGTGCCAGCACCCCCCCCTGGGGCGGGAGCTCCTACAATGAGCAGTTCTTC
NA NA TRBJ2-7 TRBV14 CASSQGGLHGTYEQYF TGTGCCAGCAGCCAGGGAGGCCTCCATGGGACCTACGAGCAGTACTTC
few NA TRBJ1-1 TRBV21-1 CASSKSWQDELGGTEAFF TGTGCCAGCAGCAAATCTTGGCAGGACGAGCTCGGAGGCACTGAAGCTTTCTTT
NA NA TRBJ1-2 TRBV5-1 CASSLAQGDYGYTF TGCGCCAGCAGCTTGGCACAGGGCGACTATGGCTACACCTTC
many NA TRBJ2-1 TRBV6-5 CASISGGQDNEQFF TGTGCCAGCATCTCCGGGGGGCAGGACAATGAGCAGTTCTTC
NA NA TRBJ2-2 TRBV11-3 CASSPPVTHTGELSF TGTGCCAGCAGCCCGCCAGTTACCCACACCGGGGAGTTGTCTTTT
NA NA TRBJ2-3 TRBV5-6 CASSDRPSTDTQYF TGTGCCAGCAGTGACAGGCCCAGTACAGATACGCAGTATTTT
NA TRBD2 TRBJ2-1 TRBV6-6 CTSSTPGLGDQDNEQFF TGTACCAGCAGTACCCCGGGACTAGGGGACCAGGACAATGAACAGTTCTTC
NA TRBD1 TRBJ2-7 TRBV25-1 CASSEPGGPVYEQYF TGTGCCAGCAGTGAACCAGGGGGACCAGTCTACGAGCAGTACTTC
NA NA TRBJ2-1 TRBV5-1 CASSSASTSYNEQFF TGCGCCAGCAGCTCCGCTAGCACCTCCTACAATGAGCAGTTCTTC
NA NA TRBJ1-1 TRBV7-9 CASRSTGNTEAFF TGTGCCAGCAGGTCGACAGGGAACACTGAAGCTTTCTTT
NA TRBD2 TRBJ2-5 TRBV11-1 CDNSSLSLSGSFQETQYF TGTGACAACAGCTCCCTTAGTCTTAGCGGGAGCTTCCAAGAGACCCAGTACTTC
many NA TRBJ1-1 TRBV12-3/TRBV12-4 CASSSNNRVSEAFF TGTGCCAGCAGTTCTAATAACAGGGTTTCTGAAGCTTTCTTT
few TRBD1 TRBJ1-2 TRBV28 CASTATGIYGYTF TGTGCCAGCACCGCGACAGGGATCTATGGCTACACCTTC
NA NA TRBJ2-7 TRBV5-4 CTSSRLGSYEQYF TGTACCAGCAGTCGTCTCGGTTCCTACGAGCAGTACTTC
few TRBD2 TRBJ2-5 TRBV11-1 CASIPLIPAGDQETKYF TGTGCCAGCATCCCTCTTATACCAGCGGGAGACCAAGAGACCAAGTACTTC
NA NA TRBJ1-1 TRBV11-2 CAIGWMWGDTEAFF TGTGCCATCGGCTGGATGTGGGGGGACACTGAAGCTTTCTTT
NA TRBD1 TRBJ2-3 TRBV12-3/TRBV12-4 CASSFGQGLGDMQYF TGTGCCAGCAGTTTCGGACAGGGCTTAGGAGATATGCAGTATTTT
NA TRBD1 TRBJ2-7 TRBV28 CASSLSAGGRYEQYF TGTGCCAGCAGTTTAAGTGCAGGGGGCCGATACGAGCAGTACTTC
many TRBD1 TRBJ2-1 TRBV5-6 CASSSLGQGSSYNEQFF TGTGCCAGCAGCTCCCTGGGACAGGGGAGCTCCTACAATGAGCAGTTCTTC
NA NA TRBJ2-5 TRBV11-2 CASSKGTSGETQYF TGCGCCAGCAGCAAGGGGACATCCGGAGAGACCCAGTACTTC
NA TRBD1 TRBJ1-1 TRBV5-1 CASSSAGGPPVNTEAFF TGCGCCAGCAGCTCTGCAGGGGGCCCTCCTGTGAACACTGAAGCTTTCTTT
NA NA TRBJ2-1 TRBV5-6 CASSSLSKTHSYNEQFF TGTGCCAGCAGTTCCCTAAGTAAGACCCATTCCTACAATGAGCAGTTCTTC
NA NA TRBJ2-7 TRBV11-1 CASSLRGTTIWRPYEQYF TGTGCCAGCAGCTTAAGGGGGACGACTATCTGGAGACCCTACGAGCAGTACTTC
NA TRBD1 TRBJ2-1 TRBV10-3 CAISESSTGVPYNEQFF TGTGCCATCAGTGAGTCCTCGACAGGGGTCCCCTACAATGAGCAGTTCTTC
NA TRBD2 TRBJ2-1 TRBV6-1 CANSEVLAGGGFKSF TGTGCCAACAGTGAAGTGCTAGCGGGAGGAGGATTTAAGTCCTTC
NA TRBD2 TRBJ2-2 TRBV7-9 CACSRLAENTGELFF TGTGCCTGCAGCCGACTAGCGGAAAACACCGGGGAGCTGTTTTTT
NA TRBD2 TRBJ2-1 TRBV6-6 CASSAGTSGNLVDEQFF TGTGCCAGCAGTGCCGGGACTAGCGGGAACTTGGTCGATGAGCAGTTCTTC
NA NA TRBJ1-2 TRBV28 CASSSRGFYGYTF TGTGCCAGCAGTTCACGGGGGTTCTATGGCTACACCTTC
many NA TRBJ1-2 TRBV12-3/TRBV12-4 CASSYGGLGGYTF TGTGCCAGCAGTTATGGGGGGCTGGGAGGCTACACCTTC
many NA TRBJ1-5 TRBV4-1 CASSQPGYSNQPQHF TGCGCCAGCAGCCAACCTGGGTATAGCAATCAGCCCCAGCATTTT
many TRBD2 TRBJ2-7 TRBV4-1 CASSQEASGSYEQYF TGCGCCAGCAGCCAAGAGGCTAGCGGGAGTTACGAGCAGTACTTC
NA NA TRBJ1-3 TRBV5-1 CTSASGRTGNTIYF TGCACCAGCGCCTCAGGGAGAACTGGAAACACCATATATTTT
NA NA TRBJ1-6 TRBV30 CAWSRGQNSPLHF TGTGCCTGGAGCCGGGGCCAAAATTCACCCCTCCACTTT
NA NA TRBJ2-7 TRBV7-9 CASSLWASSYEQYF TGTGCCAGCAGCTTATGGGCCAGCTCCTACGAGCAGTACTTC
many NA TRBJ2-5 TRBV11-3 CASSPALVPPFQETQYF TGTGCCAGCAGCCCTGCCCTAGTCCCACCCTTCCAAGAGACCCAGTACTTC
NA NA TRBJ1-5 TRBV7-8 CASSHGGPTNQLQHF TGTGCTAGCAGCCACGGGGGGCCAACTAATCAGCTCCAGCATTTT
many TRBD2 TRBJ2-1 TRBV5-4 CASSATSGAHNEQFF TGTGCCAGCAGCGCGACTAGCGGAGCCCACAATGAGCAGTTCTTC